This T cell receptor (beta chain) was observed in a study of beta chain features in type 1 diabetes. Since all of the isolated RNA was reverse transcribed, expressed TCRB transcripts were what got sequenced. Produced via immunoSEQ multiplex PCR; TCRdb's table is partial and in-frame only. The repertoire holds about 900,000 clones, with 15% to 20% as singletons. It was one heparinised blood draw, averaging around 110 mL, that each donor gave. Researchers reported sorting CD4+ naive, central memory, regulatory and stem cell-like memory cells via CD45RO/CCR7/CD25/CD127/CD95/CD27. The CDR3 runs 13 residues. Trimming took off 6 bases at V and 8 bases at J, with 15 bases between the two ends. Per germline, CDR1 MNHEY and CDR2 SVGAGI. Only a few counts were recorded for this clone.

The chain employs TRBV6-5 and TRBJ2-3; D uncertain. The TCR was taken from a woman aged 18-29 years in good health. Input material: naive CD4+ T cells from blood. The CDR3 DNA reads as TGTGCCAGCAGGGACCGTCATTGGGGTACGCAGTATTTT. Translation gives CASRDRHWGTQYF.